These 11 T cell receptor beta chains were sequenced from one sample in a study of shared clonotypes between healthy human individuals (dated by TCRdb to the early 2020s). Library construction relied on the immunoSEQ multiplex PCR assay. TCRdb took over this immuneACCESS table, retaining in-frame rearrangements with V and J assigned. Such tables are incomplete; in checked studies, under half of the missing clones stem from an unresolved V gene, and the remainder is unexplained. In all, the sample holds millions of clones, and 90% to 95% of those were seen once. The ten largest clones represent 0.13% of the sample. Sample: naive CD4+ T cells sorted from blood. The cell subset or site label, as the study defines it: CD45RA+ positively selected. Every receptor here comes from a man between 18 and 35 years old in good health.

This sequence joins TRBV11-3 and TRBJ2-3; 7 bases match TRBD1. The CDR3 has 13 residues. V gave up 1 base and J gave up 12 bases; unmatched junction bases: 7. Looked up from germline, CDR1 is SGHNT and CDR2 is YENEEA. Here the CDR3 reads CASSLVPDRIQYF. The CDR3 DNA is TGTGCCAGCAGCTTAGTCCCGGACAGGATACAGTATTTT.

This chain uses TRBV30 with TRBJ2-7; 7 positions agree with TRBD2. The CDR3 length is 11 residues. Per germline, CDR1 GTSNPN and CDR2 SVGIG (reference sequence). V was pared by 1 base and J by 9 bases, with 3 bases of the junction left unmatched. The CDR3: CAWSGGGRQYF. The DNA of the CDR3 is TGTGCCTGGAGTGGGGGGGGTCGGCAGTACTTC.

CDR3 DNA sequence: TGTGCCAGCAGCTTGGGGGTAGCCTCGAATTCACCCCTCCACTTT. Its protein is CASSLGVASNSPLHF. The rearrangement joins TRBV5-4 to TRBJ1-6; no clear D gene. Looked up from germline, CDR1 is SGHNT and CDR2 is YYREEE (reference sequence). Trimming cost V 0 bases and J 7 bases, with 11 bases left between them. The CDR3 length is 15 residues.

J is TRBJ1-2 and V is TRBV4-1; maybe TRBD1 (6 bases). V was shortened by 1 base and J by 1 base, with 16 bases between the two germline ends. CDR1 is MGHRA, CDR2 YSYEKL, per germline. This CDR3 spans 17 amino acids. Written as DNA, the CDR3 is TGCGCCAGCAGCCAAGGGGGGGCGATGAGGAGTAACTATGGCTACACCTTC. Amino acid sequence: CASSQGGAMRSNYGYTF.

In nucleotides, the CDR3 is TGCGCCAGCAGCTTGAACGGAATCACAGATACGCAGTATTTT. It codes for CASSLNGITDTQYF. V usage is TRBV5-1 and J usage is TRBJ2-3; D unclear. The V gene's germline CDR1 is SGHRS and CDR2 YFSETQ. V shed 1 base and J shed 2 bases, with 8 bases lying between them. The CDR3 extends over 14 amino acids.

CDR3 loop: CASSRYRESYEQYF. The CDR3 region has the DNA TGTGCCAGCAGCAGATACAGGGAGAGCTACGAGCAGTACTTC. The chain carries TRBV6-1 and TRBJ2-7, with D tentatively TRBD1 (6 bases). This CDR3 is 14 amino acids long. V was trimmed by 6 bases and J by 3 bases, leaving 15 bases between them. Germline V lookup: CDR1 MNHNS, CDR2 SASEGT.

The V call is TRBV7-6, the J call TRBJ2-3; 7 bases are a match to TRBD2. The V and J ends lost 6 bases and 1 base, in that order; junction bases with no gene match: 1. This CDR3 has 13 amino acids. The germline gives CDR1 SGHVS, CDR2 FNYEAQ. CDR3 amino acids: CASRRGGTDTQYF. In DNA, the CDR3 is TGTGCCAGCAGACGGGGGGGCACAGATACGCAGTATTTT.

The chain joins TRBV18 to TRBJ1-2; no clear D. This CDR3 has 14 residues. The V end lost 0 bases, the J end lost 2 bases, and 7 bases lay between the germline ends. Germline values: CDR1 KGHSH, CDR2 LQKENI. Here the CDR3 DNA reads TGTGCCAGCTCACCACCAATGAAGAACTATGGCTACACCTTC. Encoded protein: CASSPPMKNYGYTF. Based on the CDR3 plus reference TRBV18 and TRBJ1-2, the full variable domain is NAGVMQNPRHLVRRRGQEARLRCSPMKGHSHVYWYRQLPEEGLKFMVYLQKENIIDESGMPKERFSAEFPKEGPSILRIQQVVRGDSAAYFCASSPPMKNYGYTFGSGTRLTVV.

The J gene is TRBJ2-7, the V gene TRBV28; 9 nucleotides match TRBD2. Looked up from germline, CDR1 is MDHEN and CDR2 is SYDVKM. This CDR3 spans 12 amino acids. The V and J ends lost 6 bases and 8 bases, in that order; junction bases with no gene match: 5. The CDR3 reads CASSTGLAKQYF. CDR3 bases: TGTGCCAGCAGCACCGGACTAGCGAAGCAGTACTTC. Full variable domain (remainder filled in from reference TRBV28 and TRBJ2-7): DVKVTQSSRYLVKRTGEKVFLECVQDMDHENMFWYRQDPGLGLRLIYFSYDVKMKEKGDIPEGYSVSREKKERFSLILESASTNQTSMYLCASSTGLAKQYFGPGTRLTVT.

The chain links TRBV28 to TRBJ1-2; TRBD1 matches 8 bases. The germline V gene encodes CDR1 MDHEN and CDR2 SYDVKM. This CDR3 comprises 17 residues. V gave up 2 bases and J gave up 1 base; unmatched junction bases: 9. The CDR3 bases are TGTGCCAGCAGTTTAGACAGGGGCGCAGGATATAACTATGGCTACACCTTC. This codes for CASSLDRGAGYNYGYTF.

This chain uses TRBV11-2 with TRBJ1-2; D uncertain. Trimming shortened V by 3 bases and J by 4 bases, and 15 bases separated the two germline ends. Germline values: CDR1 SGHAT, CDR2 FQNNGV. This CDR3 comprises 15 residues. CDR3 nucleotides: TGTGCCAGCAGCTTGGATCTGGCAACGGGCTATGGCTACACCTTC. Its translation: CASSLDLATGYGYTF.